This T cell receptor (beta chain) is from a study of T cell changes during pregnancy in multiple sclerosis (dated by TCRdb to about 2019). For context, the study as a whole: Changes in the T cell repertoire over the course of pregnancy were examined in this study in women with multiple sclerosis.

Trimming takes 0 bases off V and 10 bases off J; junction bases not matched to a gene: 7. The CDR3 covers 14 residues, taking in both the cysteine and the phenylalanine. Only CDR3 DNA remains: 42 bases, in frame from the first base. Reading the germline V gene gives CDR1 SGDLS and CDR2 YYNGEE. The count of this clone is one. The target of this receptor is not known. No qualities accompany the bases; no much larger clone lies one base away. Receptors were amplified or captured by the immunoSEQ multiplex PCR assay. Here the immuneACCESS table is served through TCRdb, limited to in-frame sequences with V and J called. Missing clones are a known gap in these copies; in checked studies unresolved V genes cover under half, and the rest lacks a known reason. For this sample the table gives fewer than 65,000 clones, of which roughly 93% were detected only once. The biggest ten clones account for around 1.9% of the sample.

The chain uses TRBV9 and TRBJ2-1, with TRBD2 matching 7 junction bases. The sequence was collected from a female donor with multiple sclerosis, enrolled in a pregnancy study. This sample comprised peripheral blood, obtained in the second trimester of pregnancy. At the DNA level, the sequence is TGTGCCAGCAGCGTAGCCGCGGCTAGCGGAGAGCAGTTCTTC. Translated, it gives CASSVAAASGEQFF.